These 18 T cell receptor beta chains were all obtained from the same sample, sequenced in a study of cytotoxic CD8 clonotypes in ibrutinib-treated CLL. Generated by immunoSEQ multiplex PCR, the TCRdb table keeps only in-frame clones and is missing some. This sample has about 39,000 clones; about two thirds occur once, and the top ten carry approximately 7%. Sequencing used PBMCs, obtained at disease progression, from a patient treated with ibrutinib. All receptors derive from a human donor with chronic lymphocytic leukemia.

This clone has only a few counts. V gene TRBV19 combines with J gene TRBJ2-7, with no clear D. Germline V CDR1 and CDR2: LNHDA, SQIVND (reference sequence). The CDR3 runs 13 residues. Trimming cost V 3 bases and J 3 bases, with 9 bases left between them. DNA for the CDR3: TGTGCCAGTAGTATCCCGCCTAGCTACGAGCAGTACTTC. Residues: CASSIPPSYEQYF.

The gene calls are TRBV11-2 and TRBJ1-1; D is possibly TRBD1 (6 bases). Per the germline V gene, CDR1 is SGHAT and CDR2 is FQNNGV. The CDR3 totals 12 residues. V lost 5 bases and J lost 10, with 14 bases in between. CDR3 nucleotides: TGTGCCAGCAGCGGTCGGACAGCTATAGCTTTCTTT. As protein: CASSGRTAIAFF.

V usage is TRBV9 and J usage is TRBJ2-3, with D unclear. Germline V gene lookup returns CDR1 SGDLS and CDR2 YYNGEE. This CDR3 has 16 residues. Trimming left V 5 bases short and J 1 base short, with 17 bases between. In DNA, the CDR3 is TGTGCCAGCAGTGCCGGACGGACCTGGGGCACAGATACGCAGTATTTT. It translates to CASSAGRTWGTDTQYF.

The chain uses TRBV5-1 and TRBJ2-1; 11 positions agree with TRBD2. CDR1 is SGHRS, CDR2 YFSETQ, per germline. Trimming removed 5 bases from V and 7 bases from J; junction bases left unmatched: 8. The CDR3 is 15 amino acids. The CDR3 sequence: CASRSTSGSLNEQFF. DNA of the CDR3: TGCGCCAGCAGATCAACTAGCGGGAGTTTGAATGAGCAGTTCTTC.

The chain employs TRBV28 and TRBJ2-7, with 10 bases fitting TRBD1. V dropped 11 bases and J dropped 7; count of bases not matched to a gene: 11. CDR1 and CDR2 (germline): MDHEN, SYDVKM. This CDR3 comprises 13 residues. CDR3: CASRTGGVFEQYF. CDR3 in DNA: TGTGCCTCTAGGACAGGGGGGGTTTTTGAGCAGTACTTC.

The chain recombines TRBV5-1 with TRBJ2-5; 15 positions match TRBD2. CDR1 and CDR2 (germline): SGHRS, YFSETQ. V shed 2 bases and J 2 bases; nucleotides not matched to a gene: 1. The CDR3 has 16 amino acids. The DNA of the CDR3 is TGCGCCAGCAGCTTTGGACTAGCGGGAGGGCAAGAGACCCAGTACTTC. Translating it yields CASSFGLAGGQETQYF.

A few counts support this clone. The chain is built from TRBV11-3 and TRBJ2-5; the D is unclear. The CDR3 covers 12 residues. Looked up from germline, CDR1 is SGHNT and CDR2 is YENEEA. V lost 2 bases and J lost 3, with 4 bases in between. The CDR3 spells CASSLLKETQYF. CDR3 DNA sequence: TGTGCCAGCAGCTTACTTAAAGAGACCCAGTACTTC.

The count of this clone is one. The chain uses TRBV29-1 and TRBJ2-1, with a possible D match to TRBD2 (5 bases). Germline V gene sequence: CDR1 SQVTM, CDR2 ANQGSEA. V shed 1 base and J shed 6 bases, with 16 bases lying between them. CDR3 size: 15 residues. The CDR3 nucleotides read TGCAGCGTTGAAGTAGCTTCCGGACTCCCCAATGAGCAGTTCTTC. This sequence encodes CSVEVASGLPNEQFF.

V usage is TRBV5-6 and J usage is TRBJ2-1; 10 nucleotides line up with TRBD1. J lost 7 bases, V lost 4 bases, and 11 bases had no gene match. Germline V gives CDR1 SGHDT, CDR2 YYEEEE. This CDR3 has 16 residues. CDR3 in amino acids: CASSIPGQGMRNEQFF. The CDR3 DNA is TGTGCCAGCAGCATACCGGGACAGGGGATGAGAAATGAGCAGTTCTTC.

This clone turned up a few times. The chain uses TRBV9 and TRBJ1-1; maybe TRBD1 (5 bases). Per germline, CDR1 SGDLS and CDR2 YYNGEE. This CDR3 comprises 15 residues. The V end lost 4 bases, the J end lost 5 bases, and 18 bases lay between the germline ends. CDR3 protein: CASSPRGGSWTEAFF. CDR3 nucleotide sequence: TGTGCCAGCAGCCCCCGTGGGGGAAGTTGGACTGAAGCTTTCTTT.

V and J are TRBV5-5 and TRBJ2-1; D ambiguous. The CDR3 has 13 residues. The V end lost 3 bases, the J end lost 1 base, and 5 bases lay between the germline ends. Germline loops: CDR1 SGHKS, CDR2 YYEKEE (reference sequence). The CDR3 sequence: CASSSGSYNEQFF. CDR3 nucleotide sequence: TGTGCCAGCAGCTCTGGGTCCTACAATGAGCAGTTCTTC.

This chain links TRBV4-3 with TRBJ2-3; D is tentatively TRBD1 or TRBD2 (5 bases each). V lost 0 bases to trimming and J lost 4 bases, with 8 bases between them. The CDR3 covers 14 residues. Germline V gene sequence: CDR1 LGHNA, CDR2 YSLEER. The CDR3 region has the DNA TGCGCCAGCAGCCAAGAGGGACCCCCAGATACGCAGTATTTT. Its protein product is CASSQEGPPDTQYF.

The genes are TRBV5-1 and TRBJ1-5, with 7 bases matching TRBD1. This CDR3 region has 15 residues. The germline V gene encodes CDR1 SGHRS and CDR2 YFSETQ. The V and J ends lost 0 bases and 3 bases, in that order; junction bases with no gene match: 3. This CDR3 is CASSLAGTDNQPQHF. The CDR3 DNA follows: TGCGCCAGCAGCTTGGCGGGGACAGACAATCAGCCCCAGCATTTT.

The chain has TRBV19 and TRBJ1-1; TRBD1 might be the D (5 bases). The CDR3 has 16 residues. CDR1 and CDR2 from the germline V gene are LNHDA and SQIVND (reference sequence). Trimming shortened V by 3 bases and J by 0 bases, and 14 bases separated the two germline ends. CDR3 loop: CASSIIGGRVNTEAFF. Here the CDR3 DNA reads TGTGCCAGTAGTATTATAGGAGGCAGGGTGAACACTGAAGCTTTCTTT.

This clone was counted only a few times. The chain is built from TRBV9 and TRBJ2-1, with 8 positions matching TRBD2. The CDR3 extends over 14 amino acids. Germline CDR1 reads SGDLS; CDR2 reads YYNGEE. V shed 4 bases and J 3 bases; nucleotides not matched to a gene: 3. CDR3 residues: CASSSSGNYNEQFF. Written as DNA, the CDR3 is TGTGCCAGCAGCAGTAGCGGGAACTACAATGAGCAGTTCTTC.

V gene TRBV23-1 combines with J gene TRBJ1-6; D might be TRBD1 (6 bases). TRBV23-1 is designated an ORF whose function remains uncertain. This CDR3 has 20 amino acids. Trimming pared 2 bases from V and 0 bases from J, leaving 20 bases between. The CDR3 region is CASSQEGELGPSSYNSPLHF. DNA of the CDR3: TGCGCCAGCAGTCAAGAGGGGGAATTGGGTCCGAGCTCCTATAATTCACCCCTCCACTTT.

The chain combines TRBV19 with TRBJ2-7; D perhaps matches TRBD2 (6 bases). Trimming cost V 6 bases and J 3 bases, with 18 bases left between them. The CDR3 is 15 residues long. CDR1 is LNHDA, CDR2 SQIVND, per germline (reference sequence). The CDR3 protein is CASRLFGTDLYEQYF. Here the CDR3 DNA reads TGTGCCAGTAGGCTATTCGGGACTGACCTCTACGAGCAGTACTTC.

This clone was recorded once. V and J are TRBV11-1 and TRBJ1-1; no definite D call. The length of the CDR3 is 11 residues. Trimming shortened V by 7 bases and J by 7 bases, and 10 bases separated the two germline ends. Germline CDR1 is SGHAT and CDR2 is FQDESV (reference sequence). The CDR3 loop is CASTREGEAFF. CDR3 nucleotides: TGTGCCAGCACCCGGGAGGGTGAAGCTTTCTTT.